Detailed here is one T cell receptor (beta chain). This entry belongs to a study of blood T cell repertoires in COVID-19. Study in general: Some COVID-19 samples were acute and others convalescent; all came from the United States, Italy and Spain.

The CDR3 covers 14 residues. CDR1 is MNHEY and CDR2 is SVGAGI in the germline V gene. J was trimmed by 6 bases and V by 5 bases; bases with no gene match: 6. Clones were sequenced by immunoSEQ multiplex PCR, and TCRdb holds only the in-frame ones, with some missing. Found here are tens of thousands of clones, over 70% of them singletons; the top ten hold 3.5%. The origin of this receptor is a human donor in a cohort sampled during active COVID-19. The gene calls are TRBV6-5 and TRBJ1-5, with 8 nucleotides matching TRBD1. Input material: peripheral blood. CDR3 in amino acids: CASSNPTGVQPQHF. Here the CDR3 DNA reads TGTGCCAGCAGTAACCCGACAGGGGTTCAGCCCCAGCATTTT.